This T cell receptor (beta chain) was retrieved from a study of Ad26.COV2.S vaccination and SARS-CoV-2 variants. To note about this clone: Its target is not known.

CDR3 size: 17 residues. Germline-derived CDR1 and CDR2 are SEHNR and FQNEAQ (reference sequence). After removal of 6 bases from V and 0 bases from J, the junction contained 11 bases not matched to a gene. Some clones are missing from TCRdb's copy, which holds only in-frame ones; the method was immunoSEQ multiplex PCR. The repertoire holds around 320,000 clones, with around four fifths as singletons. Treatment described: some 19 received Ad26.COV2.S at low or high dose, single or two shots; about 5 received placebo; per-sample allocation not given. The investigators took samples on day 63 after the first vaccine or placebo injection. Recruitment in Boston yielded a donor of adult age, 18-55 years. General study findings and limits: Breadth measured for non-spike TCRs was similar across vaccine and placebo recipients.

The input for sequencing was peripheral blood, taken in a trial of Ad26.COV2.S vaccine versus placebo. The chain carries TRBV7-9 and TRBJ1-2, with TRBD1 matching over 9 bases. The receptor was isolated from a person between 18 and 65 years old who received the Ad26.COV2.S COVID-19 vaccine or a placebo. As DNA, the CDR3 is TGTGCCAGCAGTCTTACGGACAGGGGTTTAGCTAACTATGGCTACACCTTC. It translates to CASSLTDRGLANYGYTF.